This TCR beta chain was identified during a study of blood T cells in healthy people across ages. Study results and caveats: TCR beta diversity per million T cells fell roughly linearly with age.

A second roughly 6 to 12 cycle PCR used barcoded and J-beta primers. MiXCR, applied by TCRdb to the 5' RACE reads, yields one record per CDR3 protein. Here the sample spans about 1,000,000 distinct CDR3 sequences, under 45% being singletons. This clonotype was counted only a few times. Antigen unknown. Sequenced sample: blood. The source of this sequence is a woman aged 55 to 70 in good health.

CDR3 residues: CSASGGRVDTQYF. For the CDR3, the DNA is TGCAGTGCTAGCGGCGGGCGAGTGGATACGCAGTATTTT. V gene TRBV20-1 combines with J gene TRBJ2-3, with D perhaps TRBD2 (5 bases). Germline V gene sequence: CDR1 DFQATT, CDR2 SNEGSKA (reference sequence). The CDR3 extends over 13 amino acids. V was clipped by 3 bases and J by 6 bases, with 13 bases between them.